The clone carrying this T cell receptor (beta chain) appeared many times. The data derive from a study of T cells in Graves' hyperthyroidism and ophthalmopathy. Looked up from germline, CDR1 is MDHEN and CDR2 is SYDVKM. The ends were cut back, 3 bases at V and 4 bases at J, with 7 bases in the middle. There are 13 residues in the CDR3. With a duration under 2 months, the hyperthyroidism was newly diagnosed in patients aged 18 to 65. RNA transcripts gave rise to amplified TCR beta CDR3 regions. Carried out on the TCR CDR3, a first-round RT-PCR used the HTBI primer set. In TCRdb, the multiplex PCR reads were re-called with MiXCR into one record per CDR3 protein. The sample holds fewer than 400,000 distinct CDR3 sequences, approximately 25% seen once.

This sequence was found in a man over 45 with Graves' hyperthyroidism. The sequencing sample was made of blood. J is TRBJ2-1 and V is TRBV28; D is undetermined. CDR3 residues: CASSFRKYNEQFF. CDR3 nucleotides: TGTGCCAGCAGTTTTCGGAAATACAATGAGCAGTTCTTC.